Listed below are T cell receptor beta chains from one sample, sequenced in a study of OX40 agonist ivuxolimab in advanced cancers. Sequencing was performed with immunoSEQ multiplex PCR; in TCRdb, only in-frame clones are kept and a portion is missing. Of fewer than 100,000 clones in the sample, about 86% were seen once. Sequences were derived from CD4+ or CD8+ T cells sorted from blood, sampled in a trial of the OX40 agonist ivuxolimab. Receptor source: an adult with an advanced solid tumor such as melanoma, head and neck, liver or kidney cancer. The CDR3 runs from the conserved cysteine through the conserved F or W. The order of the fields is D gene, J gene, V gene, clone size, CDR3 protein, CDR3 DNA. A D gene is named only where the DNA matches it firmly. Clone size appears in some rows only: once, few, many, or a class for an expanded clone.

-	TRBJ2-1	TRBV14	few	CASSQEGQVFSSYNEQFF	TGTGCCAGCAGCCAAGAAGGACAAGTCTTTAGCTCCTACAATGAGCAGTTCTTC
TRBD2	TRBJ2-7	TRBV5-1	-	CASSLGGGLSYEQYF	TGCGCCAGCAGCTTGGGCGGGGGGCTTTCCTACGAGCAGTACTTC
-	TRBJ1-6	TRBV30	few	CAWSPTSSPLHF	TGTGCCTGGAGTCCCACCAGTTCACCCCTCCACTTT
TRBD1	TRBJ2-7	TRBV5-6	once	CASSATGTGNEQYF	TGTGCCAGCAGCGCGACCGGGACAGGGAACGAGCAGTACTTC
TRBD1	TRBJ1-2	TRBV5-4	few	CASSLDYDRGNGYTF	TGTGCCAGCAGCTTGGACTACGACAGGGGTAACGGCTACACCTTC
-	TRBJ1-5	TRBV5-1	once	CASSPEVNQPQHF	TGCGCCAGCAGCCCGGAAGTCAATCAGCCCCAGCATTTT
-	TRBJ1-5	TRBV15	-	CATSGGNGPQHF	TGTGCCACCAGCGGGGGGAATGGTCCCCAGCATTTT
-	TRBJ2-4	TRBV6-5	-	CASSSWGAKNIQYF	TGTGCCAGCAGTTCCTGGGGAGCCAAAAACATTCAGTACTTC
TRBD2	TRBJ2-1	TRBV7-3	-	CASSPAGNNEQFF	TGTGCCAGCAGCCCAGCGGGGAACAATGAGCAGTTCTTC
-	TRBJ2-2	TRBV7-3	-	CASSLVSFGELFF	TGTGCCAGCAGCTTAGTGAGCTTCGGGGAGCTGTTTTTT
-	TRBJ1-2	TRBV29-1	-	CSAGTSANYGYTF	TGCAGCGCCGGGACATCAGCTAACTATGGCTACACCTTC
TRBD1	TRBJ1-4	TRBV5-1	-	CASSHRGATNEKLFF	TGCGCCAGCAGCCACAGGGGCGCAACTAATGAAAAACTGTTTTTT
-	TRBJ2-7	TRBV4-2	-	CASSQELGMGRGQYF	TGTGCCAGCAGCCAAGAATTGGGAATGGGGCGGGGGCAGTACTTC
-	TRBJ2-7	TRBV6-5	-	CASSSRPTTGVQYF	TGTGCCAGCAGTTCCAGACCTACGACCGGTGTGCAGTACTTC
-	TRBJ1-1	TRBV11-2	-	CASSLRSGAEAFF	TGTGCCAGCAGCTTACGCTCGGGGGCTGAAGCTTTCTTT
TRBD1	TRBJ1-5	TRBV6-8	-	CASLTGTGGLFGQPQHF	TGTGCCAGCCTTACCGGGACAGGGGGCTTGTTTGGACAGCCCCAGCATTTT
-	TRBJ2-1	TRBV10-2	few	CASSDWQGDNEQFF	TGCGCCAGCAGTGACTGGCAGGGAGACAATGAGCAGTTCTTC
-	TRBJ2-1	TRBV9	-	CASSVAWDRYNEQFF	TGTGCCAGCAGCGTAGCGTGGGACCGTTACAATGAGCAGTTCTTC
-	TRBJ1-2	TRBV6-5	-	CASSYSPRENYGYTF	TGTGCCAGCAGTTACTCGCCCCGGGAAAATTATGGCTACACCTTC
-	TRBJ1-2	TRBV19	-	CASNIQGYYGYTF	TGTGCCAGTAACATTCAGGGGTACTATGGCTACACCTTC
-	TRBJ2-7	TRBV30	-	CAWSRTGEQYF	TGTGCCTGGAGTCGGACGGGCGAGCAGTACTTC
-	TRBJ1-1	TRBV5-6	-	CASSLVVGGRKTEAFF	TGTGCCAGCAGCTTGGTAGTAGGGGGAAGAAAGACTGAAGCTTTCTTT
TRBD1	TRBJ1-4	TRBV7-2	-	CASSSRDRGLEKLFF	TGTGCCAGCAGCTCCCGGGACAGGGGGCTTGAAAAACTGTTTTTT
-	TRBJ1-5	TRBV7-2	-	CASSSRDQPQHF	TGTGCCAGCAGCTCCAGGGATCAGCCCCAGCATTTT
-	TRBJ2-7	TRBV4-2	-	CASSQDRGRLYEQYF	TGTGCCAGCAGCCAAGACAGGGGCCGACTCTACGAGCAGTACTTC